This is a list of T cell receptor beta chains from one sample in a study of memory CD4+ T cells and cytomegalovirus serostatus. Clones were read by immunoSEQ multiplex PCR, and TCRdb kept only the in-frame ones, dropping some. The sample lists tens of thousands of clones; roughly three quarters were seen once. The sequenced material came from memory CD4+ T cells from blood. These receptors all come from an adult in good health and CMV-seronegative. The CDR3 runs from the conserved cysteine through the conserved F or W. A D gene is named only where the DNA matches it firmly. A clone size is listed for some rows: how often the clone was seen (once, few, many), or a class if it is expanded.

>TRBD2|TRBV28|TRBJ2-1|.
CASSPPLTGTASGTNNEQFF
TGTGCCAGCAGCCCCCCTTTGACTGGGACGGCTAGCGGGACAAACAATGAGCAGTTCTTC
>.|TRBV2|TRBJ2-2|.
CASSRSVKDTGELFF
TGTGCCAGCAGTCGTAGCGTGAAGGACACCGGGGAGCTGTTTTTT
>.|TRBV6-1|TRBJ2-1|.
CATAILRNEQFF
TGTGCCACCGCAATCCTACGTAATGAGCAGTTCTTC
>.|TRBV28|TRBJ2-7|.
CASSLLKGSGTYEQYF
TGTGCCAGCAGTTTATTAAAGGGTAGCGGAACCTACGAGCAGTACTTC
>.|TRBV27|TRBJ2-1|.
CASSLSGPSSYNEQFF
TGTGCCAGCAGTTTATCAGGCCCGAGCTCCTACAATGAGCAGTTCTTC
>.|TRBV5-6|TRBJ1-2|.
CASSLGPSGYTF
TGTGCCAGCAGCTTGGGTCCCTCTGGCTACACCTTC
>.|TRBV28|TRBJ1-1|.
CASSLSSTRRTTEAFF
TGTGCCAGCAGTTTATCCTCCACCCGACGGACGACTGAAGCTTTCTTT
>.|TRBV5-1|TRBJ2-1|.
CASSLTGEFSYNEQFF
TGCGCCAGCAGCTTGACAGGCGAGTTCTCCTACAATGAGCAGTTCTTC
>TRBD1|TRBV2|TRBJ2-2|.
CASRGTGRATGELFF
TGTGCCAGCAGAGGGACAGGGAGGGCCACCGGGGAGCTGTTTTTT
>TRBD2|TRBV9|TRBJ2-2|.
CASSVTAGTGELFF
TGTGCCAGCAGCGTAACAGCGGGGACCGGGGAGCTGTTTTTT
>.|TRBV9|TRBJ2-3|once
CASSVDYRGETSTDTQYF
TGTGCCAGCAGCGTAGATTATAGGGGGGAGACTTCCACAGATACGCAGTATTTT
>.|TRBV18|TRBJ1-1|.
CASSPFIENTEAFF
TGTGCCAGCTCACCATTCATCGAGAACACTGAAGCTTTCTTT
>TRBD1|TRBV7-3|TRBJ2-5|once
CASSQSTGQGKETQYF
TGTGCCAGCAGCCAAAGCACGGGACAGGGCAAAGAGACCCAGTACTTC
>TRBD1|TRBV4-1|TRBJ2-6|.
CASRAGGALGANVLTF
TGCGCCAGTAGAGCAGGGGGCGCGTTGGGGGCCAACGTCCTGACTTTC
>TRBD2|TRBV9|TRBJ2-1|.
CASSERTSGRYNEQFF
TGTGCCAGCAGCGAGAGGACTAGCGGGAGATACAATGAGCAGTTCTTC
>TRBD1|TRBV11-2|TRBJ2-7|.
CASSSGQGPYEQYF
TGTGCCAGCAGCAGCGGACAGGGTCCCTACGAGCAGTACTTC
>TRBD1|TRBV6-1|TRBJ2-5|.
CASSEWDRAGTQYF
TGTGCCAGCAGTGAATGGGACAGAGCCGGGACCCAGTACTTC
>.|TRBV29-1|TRBJ1-1|few
CSIDSRYTEAFF
TGCAGCATCGATAGCCGATACACTGAAGCTTTCTTT
>TRBD2|TRBV5-1|TRBJ2-7|.
CASSSGLAGEYEQYF
TGCGCCAGCAGCTCGGGACTAGCGGGAGAGTACGAGCAGTACTTC
>.|TRBV18|TRBJ1-3|.
CASSPFRDPSGNTIYF
TGTGCCAGCTCACCATTCCGGGACCCCTCTGGAAACACCATATATTTT
>.|TRBV4-2|TRBJ1-5|.
CASSQDQAGDQPQHF
TGTGCCAGCAGCCAAGATCAAGCGGGGGATCAGCCCCAGCATTTT
>TRBD1|TRBV30|TRBJ2-6|.
CAVRRDRGLPGSGANVLTF
TGTGCCGTTCGCCGGGACAGGGGGTTACCCGGCTCTGGGGCCAACGTCCTGACTTTC
>.|TRBV6-5|TRBJ1-4|.
CASRRDIATNEKLFF
TGTGCCAGCAGAAGGGACATCGCAACTAATGAAAAACTGTTTTTT
>.|TRBV11-2|TRBJ1-1|.
CASSSRGDTEAFF
TGTGCCAGCAGCTCCAGGGGAGACACTGAGGCTTTCTTT
>.|TRBV18|TRBJ1-1|.
CASSPGGPEAFF
TGTGCCAGCTCACCAGGAGGACCTGAAGCTTTCTTT
>TRBD1|TRBV19|TRBJ1-2|.
CASSITLNDRGKGGYTF
TGTGCCAGTAGCATCACCCTCAACGACAGGGGTAAGGGTGGCTACACCTTC
>TRBD1|TRBV27|TRBJ2-7|.
CASSQDRGLYEQYF
TGTGCCAGCAGTCAGGACAGGGGGTTATACGAGCAGTACTTC
>.|TRBV6-1|TRBJ2-7|.
CASSPDSPYEQYF
TGTGCCAGCAGTCCCGACAGCCCCTACGAGCAGTACTTC
>.|TRBV5-4|TRBJ2-3|.
CASSLAGTRVTDTQYF
TGTGCCAGCAGCTTGGCGGGGACACGCGTCACAGATACGCAGTATTTT
>.|TRBV5-4|TRBJ2-7|.
CASSSPSGRSYEQYF
TGTGCCAGCAGCTCCCCGTCGGGGAGGTCCTACGAGCAGTACTTC
>.|TRBV2|TRBJ1-5|.
CASSEGRDWQGAQHF
TGTGCCAGCAGTGAGGGCAGGGATTGGCAAGGGGCCCAGCATTTT
>.|TRBV5-6|TRBJ2-3|.
CASSYGTYYTDTQYF
TGTGCCAGCAGCTACGGGACATACTACACAGATACGCAGTATTTT
>.|TRBV11-2|TRBJ2-2|few
CASRVVFGSGNTGELFF
TGTGCCAGCAGGGTCGTTTTTGGTAGCGGGAACACCGGGGAGCTGTTTTTT
>TRBD1|TRBV2|TRBJ1-2|once
CASSPQGARGYTF
TGTGCCAGCAGTCCACAGGGGGCTCGGGGCTACACCTTC
>.|TRBV4-1|TRBJ2-2|once
CASSQDGSGELFF
TGCGCCAGCAGCCAAGATGGTTCCGGGGAGCTGTTTTTT
>.|TRBV11-1|TRBJ2-5|.
CASSWQGTQYF
TGTGCCAGCAGCTGGCAGGGAACCCAGTACTTC
>.|TRBV28|TRBJ2-7|once
CASSLLAPYEQYF
TGTGCCAGCAGTTTACTAGCTCCGTACGAGCAGTACTTC
>.|TRBV10-3|TRBJ2-7|.
CAISVQGIVYEQYF
TGTGCCATCAGTGTACAGGGCATAGTGTACGAGCAGTACTTC
>TRBD1|TRBV4-1|TRBJ1-3|.
CASSPFGTGIGNTIYF
TGCGCCAGCAGCCCCTTCGGGACAGGGATCGGAAACACCATATATTTT
>TRBD2|TRBV27|TRBJ2-5|.
CASSKIGLVLDQETQYF
TGTGCCAGCAGCAAGATCGGACTAGTCTTAGACCAAGAGACCCAGTACTTC
>.|TRBV21-1|TRBJ1-5|.
CASSKGDRNQPQHF
TGTGCCAGCAGCAAAGGGGACCGAAATCAGCCCCAGCATTTT
>.|TRBV2|TRBJ2-6|once
CASRRADGANVLTF
TGTGCCAGCAGGAGGGCGGACGGGGCCAACGTCCTGACTTTC
>.|TRBV2|TRBJ2-7|.
CASSATGPPAEQYF
TGTGCCAGCAGTGCTACCGGGCCGCCGGCCGAGCAGTACTTC
>.|TRBV6-1|TRBJ1-1|.
CASSEMGTEAFF
TGTGCCAGCAGTGAAATGGGCACTGAAGCTTTCTTT
>TRBD1|TRBV28|TRBJ1-5|.
CASRHRDRGLYQPQHF
TGTGCCAGCAGACATCGGGACAGGGGGCTCTATCAGCCCCAGCATTTT
>.|TRBV6-1|TRBJ2-5|.
CASSTAVGGGETQYF
TGTGCCAGCAGTACCGCCGTTGGTGGGGGAGAGACCCAGTACTTC
>.|TRBV11-1|TRBJ2-1|.
CASSPRRSGAYNEQFF
TGTGCCAGCAGCCCACGTCGCAGCGGAGCATACAATGAGCAGTTCTTC
>TRBD2|TRBV5-1|TRBJ2-4|.
CASSLGLAEGKNIQYF
TGCGCCAGCAGCTTGGGACTAGCGGAGGGGAAAAACATTCAGTACTTC
>.|TRBV5-8|TRBJ2-5|.
CASSTGGQQETQYF
TGTGCCAGCAGCACGGGGGGACAGCAAGAGACCCAGTACTTC
>.|TRBV11-2|TRBJ1-1|few
CASSGRKNLGTEAFF
TGTGCCAGCAGCGGACGGAAGAATTTGGGCACTGAAGCTTTCTTT
>.|TRBV14|TRBJ2-3|.
CASSPKGVTQYF
TGTGCCAGCAGCCCGAAGGGCGTTACGCAGTATTTT
>TRBD1|TRBV2|TRBJ2-1|.
CASSLTGSYNEQFF
TGTGCCAGCAGCTTGACAGGGTCCTACAATGAGCAGTTCTTC
>.|TRBV27|TRBJ2-7|.
CASSLFRRSSYEQYF
TGTGCCAGCAGTTTATTCCGGCGGAGCTCCTACGAGCAGTACTTC
>TRBD2|TRBV7-9|TRBJ2-1|.
CASSLTSGLGSYNEQFF
TGTGCCAGCAGCTTAACCTCTGGACTAGGCTCCTACAATGAGCAGTTCTTC
>TRBD2|TRBV6-1|TRBJ2-7|few
CASSSSGRSYEQYF
TGTGCCAGCAGCTCTAGCGGGAGGTCCTACGAGCAGTACTTC
>.|TRBV9|TRBJ2-7|.
CASSVGPGEDEQYF
TGTGCCAGCAGCGTAGGCCCAGGGGAAGACGAGCAGTACTTC
>TRBD2|TRBV18|TRBJ2-1|few
CASSPEMTSGTRGEQFF
TGTGCCAGCTCCCCGGAAATGACTAGCGGGACTCGAGGTGAGCAGTTCTTC
>.|TRBV21-1|TRBJ2-1|.
CASSGDRGRDEQFF
TGTGCCAGCAGCGGGGACAGGGGGCGCGATGAGCAGTTCTTC
>TRBD2|TRBV7-6|TRBJ2-1|.
CASSPRAGVLYNEQFF
TGTGCCAGCAGCCCCAGAGCGGGAGTGTTGTACAATGAGCAGTTCTTC
>TRBD2|TRBV14|TRBJ2-3|.
CASSQRLAGPSITDTQYF
TGTGCCAGCAGCCAGAGGCTAGCGGGACCCTCGATCACAGATACGCAGTATTTT